This is a list of T cell receptor beta chains from one sample in a study of PD-L1 blockade in urothelial cancer. Sequencing used immunoSEQ multiplex PCR; TCRdb keeps in-frame clones, though not all of them. The top ten hold under 15% of the sample, which has about 72,000 clones, 75% to 90% seen once. The material was PBMCs, obtained around atezolizumab (anti-PD-L1) treatment. These receptors all come from a man in his sixties with urothelial cancer. CDR3s include the opening cysteine and the closing phenylalanine or tryptophan. D genes are given only for firm matches. Clone size appears in some rows only: once, few, many, or a class for an expanded clone.

TRBJ1-5	-	TRBV11-2	-	CASSLGWEGFNQPQHF	TGTGCCAGCAGCTTAGGGTGGGAGGGCTTTAATCAGCCCCAGCATTTT
TRBJ1-5	once	TRBV5-1	-	CASSLSRQAINQPQHF	TGCGCCAGCAGCTTGTCGCGTCAGGCGATCAATCAGCCCCAGCATTTT
TRBJ1-1	-	TRBV6-6	-	CASSPPLDSRTEAFF	TGTGCCAGCAGCCCACCGCTTGACAGTCGGACTGAAGCTTTCTTT
TRBJ2-1	-	TRBV5-1	TRBD1	CASSVPRDRGYNEQFF	TGCGCCAGCAGCGTCCCCCGGGACAGGGGATACAATGAGCAGTTCTTC
TRBJ1-1	-	TRBV2	-	CASSESRGRNTEAFF	TGTGCCAGCAGTGAATCTCGGGGGAGAAACACTGAAGCTTTCTTT
TRBJ2-1	-	TRBV12-2	-	CASRLAGLDWLSYNEQFF	TGTGCAAGTCGCTTAGCGGGGCTCGACTGGCTCTCCTACAATGAGCAGTTCTTC
TRBJ2-5	-	TRBV2	-	CASSLRRGTPEETQYF	TGTGCCAGCAGTCTCCGACGCGGAACCCCCGAAGAGACCCAGTACTTC
TRBJ1-2	-	TRBV7-9	-	CASSLGGYGYTF	TGTGCCAGCAGCTTAGGCGGCTATGGCTACACCTTC
TRBJ2-3	-	TRBV7-6	TRBD2	CASSVGVGGTFTDTQYF	TGTGCCAGCAGCGTTGGGGTGGGGGGGACCTTCACAGATACGCAGTATTTT
TRBJ1-1	-	TRBV29-1	-	CSGRGYTEAFF	TGCAGCGGCAGGGGCTACACTGAAGCTTTCTTT
TRBJ2-2	-	TRBV4-3	TRBD1	CASSLPGTGDTGELFF	TGCGCCAGCAGCCTACCCGGGACAGGGGACACCGGGGAGCTGTTTTTT
TRBJ1-4	once	TRBV11-2	-	CASSLGRGLGEKLFF	TGTGCCAGCAGCTTAGGTCGGGGTCTCGGAGAAAAACTGTTTTTT
TRBJ2-7	-	TRBV11-3	-	CASSLEDSYEQYF	TGTGCCAGCAGCTTAGAGGACAGCTACGAGCAGTACTTC
TRBJ1-2	-	TRBV11-3	TRBD1	CASSLDRGLHGYTF	TGTGCCAGCAGCTTAGACAGGGGGCTTCATGGCTACACCTTC
TRBJ1-1	-	TRBV28	-	CASSLGPRNTEAFF	TGTGCCAGCAGTTTAGGGCCCAGAAACACTGAAGCTTTCTTT
TRBJ1-3	-	TRBV5-8	TRBD1	CASSATGGYGNTIYF	TGTGCCAGCAGCGCGACAGGGGGTTATGGAAACACCATATATTTT
TRBJ2-7	-	TRBV7-2	TRBD2	CASNPRHGGTNEQYF	TGTGCCAGCAACCCGCGTCACGGAGGGACTAACGAGCAGTACTTC
TRBJ2-1	-	TRBV4-2	TRBD1	CASSRGTGGYNEQFF	TGTGCCAGCAGCAGAGGGACAGGGGGCTACAATGAGCAGTTCTTC
TRBJ2-7	-	TRBV5-5	TRBD1	CASSVRAGTGVSEQYF	TGTGCCAGCAGCGTGAGGGCGGGGACAGGGGTTTCCGAGCAGTACTTC
TRBJ2-5	-	TRBV5-4	-	CASSLAGRTQYF	TGTGCCAGCAGCTTGGCCGGGAGGACCCAGTACTTC
TRBJ2-3	-	TRBV11-2	TRBD1	CASSNRGTDTQYF	TGTGCCAGCAGCAACAGGGGAACAGATACGCAGTATTTT
TRBJ2-4	-	TRBV30	TRBD1	CAWSVRGPPNIQYF	TGTGCCTGGAGTGTAAGGGGGCCCCCAAACATTCAGTACTTC
TRBJ2-7	-	TRBV25-1	-	CASSEFGFEQYF	TGTGCCAGCAGTGAATTCGGGTTCGAGCAGTACTTC
TRBJ1-1	-	TRBV11-2	TRBD1	CASSLGQGARLNTEAFF	TGTGCCAGCAGCCTCGGACAGGGGGCACGATTGAACACTGAAGCTTTCTTT
TRBJ1-5	-	TRBV6-1	-	CASRWDTTGQPQHF	TGTGCCAGCAGATGGGACACAACCGGGCAGCCCCAGCATTTT
TRBJ1-1	-	TRBV6-5	-	CASSPRGGMVTEAFF	TGTGCCAGCAGTCCCCGTGGGGGGATGGTCACTGAAGCTTTCTTT
TRBJ1-5	-	TRBV5-1	TRBD1	CASSFTTGPNQPQHF	TGCGCCAGCAGCTTTACGACAGGGCCCAATCAGCCCCAGCATTTT
TRBJ2-1	-	TRBV7-7	TRBD1	CASSLAIRDRVGYEQFF	TGTGCTAGCAGCTTAGCGATCCGGGACAGGGTAGGCTATGAGCAGTTCTTC
TRBJ1-6	-	TRBV27	-	CASSLGQSLRSPLHF	TGTGCCAGCAGCCTCGGACAGTCACTTCGATCACCCCTCCACTTT